This T cell receptor (beta chain) comes out of a study of shared clonotypes between healthy human individuals. General study points: Compared with memory subsets, naive subsets generally had larger estimated richness.

The healthy adult donors were HIV-negative and reported no recent acute infections or vaccinations. The CD8 memory fraction combined CD45RO+ cells with TemRA cells (CCR7-negative CD45RA+). For this clone: The antigen remains undetermined.

At the deep level, the assay was run. Some clones are missing from TCRdb's copy, which holds only in-frame ones; the method was immunoSEQ multiplex PCR. The sample contains some 690,000 clones, around 90% of which appear only once. V dropped 7 bases and J dropped 6 bases, with 16 bases sitting between them. The length of the CDR3 is 14 residues. Germline-derived CDR1 and CDR2 are LNHDA and SQIVND (reference sequence). The genes are TRBV19 and TRBJ1-5, with a tentative D call TRBD1 (6 bases). The clonotype originates from a man between 18 and 35 years old in good health. Some clones in this sample may be carry-over from other donors' samples. The material sequenced was memory CD8+ T cells from PBMCs. This sample's subset: CD45RO+ cells pooled with CCR7-negative TemRA cells. The CDR3: CASTGGAFGQPQHF. In DNA form, the CDR3 reads TGTGCCAGTACTGGGGGGGCGTTTGGTCAGCCCCAGCATTTT.